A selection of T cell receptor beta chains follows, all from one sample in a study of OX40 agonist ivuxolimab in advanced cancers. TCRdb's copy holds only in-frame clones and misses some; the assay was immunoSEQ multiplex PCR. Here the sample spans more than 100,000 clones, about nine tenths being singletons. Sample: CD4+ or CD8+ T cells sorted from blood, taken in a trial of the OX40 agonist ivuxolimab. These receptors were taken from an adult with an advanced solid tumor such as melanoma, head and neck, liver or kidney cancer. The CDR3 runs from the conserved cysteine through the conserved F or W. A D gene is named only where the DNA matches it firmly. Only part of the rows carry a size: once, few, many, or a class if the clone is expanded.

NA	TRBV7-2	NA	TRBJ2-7	TGTGCCAGCAGCTTAGAGAGGTGGGGTGGTGAGCAGTACTTC	CASSLERWGGEQYF
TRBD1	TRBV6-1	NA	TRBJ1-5	TGTGCCAGCAGTGAAGCCGGACAGGCGGGCATTCAGCCCCAGCATTTT	CASSEAGQAGIQPQHF
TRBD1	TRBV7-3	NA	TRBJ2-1	TGTGCCAGCAGCCCGCGAACAGGGGCCGGATACAATGAGCAGTTCTTC	CASSPRTGAGYNEQFF
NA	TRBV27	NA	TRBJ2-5	TGTGCCAGCAGTTTAAGTGGGGGTGGCGCCCAGTACTTC	CASSLSGGGAQYF
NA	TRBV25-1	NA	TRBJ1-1	TGTGCCAGTAAGATGGCAGAGAACACTGAAGCTTTCTTT	CASKMAENTEAFF
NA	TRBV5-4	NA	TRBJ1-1	TGTGCCAGCAGCTTGGGGACAAGCTTAATGAACACTGAAGCTTTCTTT	CASSLGTSLMNTEAFF
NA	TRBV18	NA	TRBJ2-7	TGTGCCAGCTCACCCAGCTCAGGGTACGAGCAGTACTTC	CASSPSSGYEQYF
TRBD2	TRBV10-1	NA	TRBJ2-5	TGCGCCAGCAGTGCTGGGAGACTAGCGGGAGCCGCTGAGACCCAGTACTTC	CASSAGRLAGAAETQYF
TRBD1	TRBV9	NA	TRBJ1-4	TGTGCCAGCAGCCCCGGGACAGGGGCAAGTGGGGAAAAACTGTTTTTT	CASSPGTGASGEKLFF
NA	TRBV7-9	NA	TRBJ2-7	TGTGCCAGCAGCCGATTAGCACTACTCCGGGACACGGGGTACGAGCAGTACTTC	CASSRLALLRDTGYEQYF
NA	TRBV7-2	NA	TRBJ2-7	TGTGCCAGCAGCTTAGGAGGCAGTCGCTCCTACGAGCAGTACTTC	CASSLGGSRSYEQYF
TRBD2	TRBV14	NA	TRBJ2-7	TGTGCCAGCAGCCACCGCGTGGGCCCCGGGGGGGAGCAGTACTTC	CASSHRVGPGGEQYF
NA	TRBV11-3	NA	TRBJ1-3	TGTGCCAGCAGCTTAGTAGGCGGAAACACCATATATTTT	CASSLVGGNTIYF
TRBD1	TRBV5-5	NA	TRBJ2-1	TGTGCCAGCAGCTTAGGGGACAGGGATAATGAGCAGTTCTTC	CASSLGDRDNEQFF
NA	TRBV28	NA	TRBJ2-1	TGTGCCAGCAGTGCCCGGCTGTCGAGCTCCTACAATGAGCAGTTCTTC	CASSARLSSSYNEQFF
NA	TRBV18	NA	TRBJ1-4	TGTGCCAGCTCACCATTTAGCTCCGAAACTAATGAAAAACTGTTTTTT	CASSPFSSETNEKLFF
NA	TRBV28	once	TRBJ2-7	TGTGCCAGCAGTTTAGCGCTCGACTCCTACGAGCAGTACTTC	CASSLALDSYEQYF
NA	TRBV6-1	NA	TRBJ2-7	TGTGCCAGCAGTGACGTGGGGGCGTACGAGCAGTACTTC	CASSDVGAYEQYF
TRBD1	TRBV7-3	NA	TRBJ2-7	TGTGCCAGCAGTCCGGGACAGGCCTCCTACGAGCAGTACTTC	CASSPGQASYEQYF
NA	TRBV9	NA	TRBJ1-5	TGTGCCAGCAGCGCAGATCCGGACCCAGGAGGCCAGCCCCAGCATTTT	CASSADPDPGGQPQHF
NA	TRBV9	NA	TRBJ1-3	TGTGCCAGCAGCGTAGAAGGGAGTGGAAACACCATATATTTT	CASSVEGSGNTIYF
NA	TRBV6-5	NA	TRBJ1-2	TGTGCCAGCAGTAGCCCGGACATCGGTAACTATGGCTACACCTTC	CASSSPDIGNYGYTF
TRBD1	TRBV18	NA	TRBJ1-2	TGTGCCAGCTCACCGGACAGGGATTATGGCTACACCTTC	CASSPDRDYGYTF
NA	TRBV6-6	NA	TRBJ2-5	TGTGCCAGCATCACCGAAGAGACCCAGTACTTC	CASITEETQYF
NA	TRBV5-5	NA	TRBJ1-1	TGTGCCAGCAGCTTGGGGGGAGGAGTGAACACTGAAGCTTTCTTT	CASSLGGGVNTEAFF
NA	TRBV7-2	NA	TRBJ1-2	TGTGCCAGCAGCTTTACAGCCAACCCGTATGGCTACACCTTC	CASSFTANPYGYTF
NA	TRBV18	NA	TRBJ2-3	TGTGCCAGCTCACCACAACAACTCCGGACCGGGGGAGATACGCAGTATTTT	CASSPQQLRTGGDTQYF
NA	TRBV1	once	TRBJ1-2	TGCACCAGCAGCCAACCAACAGGGGACGGCTACACCTTC	CTSSQPTGDGYTF
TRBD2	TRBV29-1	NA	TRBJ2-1	TGCAGCGTAGGGGACTACCGCTCCTACAATGAGCAGTTCTTC	CSVGDYRSYNEQFF
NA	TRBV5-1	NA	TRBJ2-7	TGCGCCAGCAGCTTGGCCGGGACAAACGAGCAGTACTTC	CASSLAGTNEQYF
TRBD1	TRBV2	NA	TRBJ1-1	TGTGCCAGCAGTCAGGGGGAGAACACTGAAGCTTTCTTT	CASSQGENTEAFF
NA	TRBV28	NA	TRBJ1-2	TGTGCCAGCAGTTGGGGCGGGGGGCGCTATGGCTACACCTTC	CASSWGGGRYGYTF
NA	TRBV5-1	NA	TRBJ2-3	TGCGCCAGCAGCTTGGGGGGCCGAGATACGCAGTATTTT	CASSLGGRDTQYF
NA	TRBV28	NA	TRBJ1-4	TGTGCCAGCAGTTCCCCTGGGGGAGGTGCTGGGGAAAAACTGTTTTTT	CASSSPGGGAGEKLFF
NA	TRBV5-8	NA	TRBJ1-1	TGTGCCAGCAGTTCGAGCGAGTTGGCTTTCTTT	CASSSSELAFF
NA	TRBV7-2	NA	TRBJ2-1	TGTGCCAGCAGCCACGGAAGTGGCACTCATGAGCAGTTCTTC	CASSHGSGTHEQFF
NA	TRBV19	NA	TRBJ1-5	TGTGCCAGTAAGGTAGGGACCAATCAGCCCCAGCATTTT	CASKVGTNQPQHF
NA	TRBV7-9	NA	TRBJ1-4	TGTGCCAGCAGCTCAACAAAAGACCCCGCAACTAATGAAAAACTGTTTTTT	CASSSTKDPATNEKLFF
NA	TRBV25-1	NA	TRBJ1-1	TGTGCCAGCGACTTCCAGGGTGGCACTGAAGCTTTCTTT	CASDFQGGTEAFF
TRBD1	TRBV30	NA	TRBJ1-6	TGTGCCCAAAGACAGGGAGAGGGTTCACCCCTCCACTTT	CAQRQGEGSPLHF
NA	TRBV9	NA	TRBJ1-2	TGTGCCAGCAGCCCAGAGTCCAGCGGGAACTATGGCTACACCTTC	CASSPESSGNYGYTF
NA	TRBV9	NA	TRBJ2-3	TGTGCCAGCAGCGTGGAAAGGGGGCGGGGAGATACGCAGTATTTT	CASSVERGRGDTQYF
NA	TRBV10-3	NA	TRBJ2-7	TGTGCCATCAGTGAGTCGAGGTTTGAGCAGTACTTC	CAISESRFEQYF
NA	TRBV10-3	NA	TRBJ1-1	TGTGCCATCAGATCTTCGAGTACTGAAGCTTTCTTT	CAIRSSSTEAFF
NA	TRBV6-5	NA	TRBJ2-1	TGTGCCAGCACCGCCACAGGGTACAATGAGCAGTTCTTC	CASTATGYNEQFF
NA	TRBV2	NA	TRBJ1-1	TGTGCCAGCACCATCCGGGGGAACACTGAAGCTTTCTTT	CASTIRGNTEAFF
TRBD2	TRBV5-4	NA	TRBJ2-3	TGTGCCAGCAGCTTGGTGGCTAGCGGGAGGGGCGATACGCAGTATTTT	CASSLVASGRGDTQYF
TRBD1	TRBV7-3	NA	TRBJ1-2	TGTGCCAGCAGGCCGACAGGGTCGGAAGTCTATGGCTACACCTTC	CASRPTGSEVYGYTF
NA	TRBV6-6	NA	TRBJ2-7	TGTGCCAGCAGTCCACCCCCACAGGGCACCTCCTACGAGCAGTACTTC	CASSPPPQGTSYEQYF
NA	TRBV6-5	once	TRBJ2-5	TGTGCCAGCAGTTACGGGGAGACCCAGTACTTC	CASSYGETQYF